This is a list of T cell receptor beta chains from one sample in a study of cytomegalovirus exposure and HLA in healthy donors. Repertoires were generated with immunoSEQ multiplex PCR, while TCRdb's copy carries only in-frame clones and drops some. The sample contains around 60,000 clones, about three quarters of which appear only once. Sequencing was done on a sample of PBMCs. These TCRs come from a man in his forties or fifties in good health and CMV-seropositive. The CDR3 runs from the conserved cysteine through the conserved F or W. Fields, in order: J gene, clone size, D gene, V gene, CDR3 DNA, CDR3 protein. D genes are given only for firm matches. Clone size is given for some rows only: seen once, a few or many times, or a class if the clone is expanded.

j_gene: TRBJ1-6
abundance: .
d_gene: .
v_gene: TRBV30
CDR3nt: TGTGCCTGGAGTCCCCCTCGGAGAGGTAATTCACCCCTCCACTTT
CDR3aa: CAWSPPRRGNSPLHF

j_gene: TRBJ2-2
abundance: few
d_gene: TRBD2
v_gene: TRBV19
CDR3nt: TGTGCCAGTACAACCGGACTAGCGGGATTCACCGGGGAGCTGTTTTTT
CDR3aa: CASTTGLAGFTGELFF

j_gene: TRBJ1-1
abundance: .
d_gene: .
v_gene: TRBV28
CDR3nt: TGTGCCAGCAGTTTCGTGGAGCCGAACACTGAAGCTTTCTTT
CDR3aa: CASSFVEPNTEAFF

j_gene: TRBJ2-7
abundance: .
d_gene: TRBD1
v_gene: TRBV4-2
CDR3nt: TGTGCCAGCAGCCTCGACAGGGGGAAAATCTACGAGCAGTACTTC
CDR3aa: CASSLDRGKIYEQYF

j_gene: TRBJ1-3
abundance: .
d_gene: .
v_gene: TRBV5-6
CDR3nt: TGTGCCAGCAGCTTGGTGGGCCGGTGGGACACCATATATTTT
CDR3aa: CASSLVGRWDTIYF

j_gene: TRBJ2-7
abundance: once
d_gene: TRBD1
v_gene: TRBV30
CDR3nt: TGTGCCTGGGACAGGGACCAATACGAGCAGTACTTC
CDR3aa: CAWDRDQYEQYF

j_gene: TRBJ2-7
abundance: .
d_gene: TRBD1
v_gene: TRBV7-8
CDR3nt: TGTGCCAGCAGCTTAGCGGACAGGGGAAGTTACGAGCAGTACTTC
CDR3aa: CASSLADRGSYEQYF

j_gene: TRBJ1-5
abundance: few
d_gene: TRBD1
v_gene: TRBV27
CDR3nt: TGTGCCAGCAGTTTAGGGACAGGGTTAGGCCAGCCCCAGCATTTT
CDR3aa: CASSLGTGLGQPQHF

j_gene: TRBJ2-3
abundance: .
d_gene: TRBD2
v_gene: TRBV5-1
CDR3nt: TGCGCCAGCAGCTCATCGGGACTATCAGATACGCAGTATTTT
CDR3aa: CASSSSGLSDTQYF

j_gene: TRBJ1-1
abundance: .
d_gene: .
v_gene: TRBV11-2
CDR3nt: TGTGCCAGCAGCTTAGTTCGGACAGATCCTGAAGCTTTCTTT
CDR3aa: CASSLVRTDPEAFF

j_gene: TRBJ1-5
abundance: few
d_gene: .
v_gene: TRBV19
CDR3nt: TGTGCCAGTAGTATGCAGGGGAGCAATCAGCCCCAGCATTTT
CDR3aa: CASSMQGSNQPQHF

j_gene: TRBJ1-1
abundance: once
d_gene: TRBD1
v_gene: TRBV10-1
CDR3nt: TGCGCCAGTAGGGAGGGACAGAAAACTTTCTTT
CDR3aa: CASREGQKTFF

j_gene: TRBJ1-1
abundance: .
d_gene: .
v_gene: TRBV5-6
CDR3nt: TGTGCCAGCAGTCAAAGACACCGGACATACACTGAAGCTTTCTTT
CDR3aa: CASSQRHRTYTEAFF

j_gene: TRBJ1-2
abundance: .
d_gene: .
v_gene: TRBV4-1
CDR3nt: TGCGCCAGCAGCCAAGAACAGCACTATGGCTACACCTTC
CDR3aa: CASSQEQHYGYTF

j_gene: TRBJ2-2
abundance: .
d_gene: TRBD1
v_gene: TRBV7-8
CDR3nt: TGTGCCAGCAGATCAGACAGGGCGAACACCGGGGAGCTGTTTTTT
CDR3aa: CASRSDRANTGELFF

j_gene: TRBJ1-2
abundance: .
d_gene: TRBD1
v_gene: TRBV30
CDR3nt: TGTGCCGAGGGGAGGGACAGGGGGGGTGGCTACACCTTC
CDR3aa: CAEGRDRGGGYTF

j_gene: TRBJ2-3
abundance: .
d_gene: .
v_gene: TRBV5-1
CDR3nt: TGCGCCAGCAGCTTGGGGTTCCGAGGGATCTCCACTAGCACAGATACGCAGTATTTT
CDR3aa: CASSLGFRGISTSTDTQYF

j_gene: TRBJ1-1
abundance: .
d_gene: TRBD1
v_gene: TRBV6-1
CDR3nt: TGTGCCAGCAGTTCCCACAGGGGTCAGAACACTGAAGCTTTCTTT
CDR3aa: CASSSHRGQNTEAFF

j_gene: TRBJ1-2
abundance: .
d_gene: .
v_gene: TRBV7-8
CDR3nt: TGTGCCAGCAGCTTTGAAAGGACAAGTAACTATGGCTACACCTTC
CDR3aa: CASSFERTSNYGYTF

j_gene: TRBJ2-5
abundance: .
d_gene: .
v_gene: TRBV30
CDR3nt: TGTGCCTGGAAAAACAGGTTCCAAGAGACCCAGTACTTC
CDR3aa: CAWKNRFQETQYF

j_gene: TRBJ2-2
abundance: .
d_gene: .
v_gene: TRBV5-1
CDR3nt: TGCGCCAGCAGCTTGCAGGGCGACGGGGAGCTGTTTTTT
CDR3aa: CASSLQGDGELFF

j_gene: TRBJ2-2
abundance: few
d_gene: .
v_gene: TRBV28
CDR3nt: TGTGCCACCCACAGGTTCGGGGAGCTGTTTTTT
CDR3aa: CATHRFGELFF

j_gene: TRBJ1-1
abundance: .
d_gene: .
v_gene: TRBV11-3
CDR3nt: TGTGCCAGCAGCTTAGGTACAGGGTCGGGCACTGAAGCTTTCTTT
CDR3aa: CASSLGTGSGTEAFF

j_gene: TRBJ2-1
abundance: .
d_gene: TRBD2
v_gene: TRBV5-1
CDR3nt: TGCGCCAGCAGCTTGGTGGCCGGGAGGAATGAGCAGTTCTTC
CDR3aa: CASSLVAGRNEQFF

j_gene: TRBJ2-3
abundance: .
d_gene: TRBD2
v_gene: TRBV9
CDR3nt: TGTGCCAGCAGCGTAGAAGCGGGGTCGAGCACAGATACGCAGTATTTT
CDR3aa: CASSVEAGSSTDTQYF

j_gene: TRBJ2-1
abundance: .
d_gene: TRBD1
v_gene: TRBV6-5
CDR3nt: TGTGCCAGCAGTTACTACACAGGGGGATACAATGAGCAGTTCTTC
CDR3aa: CASSYYTGGYNEQFF

j_gene: TRBJ2-2
abundance: .
d_gene: .
v_gene: TRBV5-1
CDR3nt: TGCGCCAGCAGCCCCCAGAACACCGGGGAGCTGTTTTTT
CDR3aa: CASSPQNTGELFF

j_gene: TRBJ1-1
abundance: few
d_gene: TRBD1
v_gene: TRBV19
CDR3nt: TGTGCCAGTAGTCCGACAGGGTGGAACACTGAAGCTTTCTTT
CDR3aa: CASSPTGWNTEAFF

j_gene: TRBJ1-1
abundance: .
d_gene: .
v_gene: TRBV29-1
CDR3nt: TGCAGCGTTTCGGCAGGGGCGAACACTGAAGCTTTCTTT
CDR3aa: CSVSAGANTEAFF

j_gene: TRBJ1-5
abundance: .
d_gene: .
v_gene: TRBV28
CDR3nt: TGTGCCAGCACCCGCGTAAGCAATCAGCCCCAGCATTTT
CDR3aa: CASTRVSNQPQHF

j_gene: TRBJ2-3
abundance: .
d_gene: .
v_gene: TRBV5-1
CDR3nt: TGCGCCAGCAGTGCCGTGAGCGGGACAGATACGCAGTATTTT
CDR3aa: CASSAVSGTDTQYF

j_gene: TRBJ2-1
abundance: .
d_gene: TRBD1
v_gene: TRBV30
CDR3nt: TGTGCCTCCATTTCGAGGGACAGTTACTACAATGAGCAGTTCTTC
CDR3aa: CASISRDSYYNEQFF

j_gene: TRBJ1-5
abundance: .
d_gene: .
v_gene: TRBV18
CDR3nt: TGTGCCAGCTCACCACCGGGAGGTCAGCCCCAGCATTTT
CDR3aa: CASSPPGGQPQHF

j_gene: TRBJ2-7
abundance: .
d_gene: .
v_gene: TRBV2
CDR3nt: TGTGCCAGCAACACACAGGGAATCACCTACGAGCAGTACTTC
CDR3aa: CASNTQGITYEQYF

j_gene: TRBJ2-1
abundance: once
d_gene: TRBD2
v_gene: TRBV6-5
CDR3nt: TGTGCCAGCAGTTACGGCAGCGGGAGGGCCTATGAGCAGTTCTTC
CDR3aa: CASSYGSGRAYEQFF

j_gene: TRBJ1-2
abundance: few
d_gene: .
v_gene: TRBV6-5
CDR3nt: TGTGCCAGCAGCCTCGACAAGAACTATGGCTACACCTTC
CDR3aa: CASSLDKNYGYTF

j_gene: TRBJ2-2
abundance: .
d_gene: .
v_gene: TRBV19
CDR3nt: TGTGCCAGTAGTATACGGGCCGGGGAGCTGTTTTTT
CDR3aa: CASSIRAGELFF

j_gene: TRBJ2-1
abundance: .
d_gene: TRBD2
v_gene: TRBV30
CDR3nt: TGTGCCTGGAGTCCGACTAGCGGGCCGGCCGATGAGCAGTTCTTC
CDR3aa: CAWSPTSGPADEQFF

j_gene: TRBJ2-7
abundance: .
d_gene: TRBD2
v_gene: TRBV2
CDR3nt: TGTGCCAGCAGTGAAAGTCTAGCGGGAACCTACGAGCAGTACTTC
CDR3aa: CASSESLAGTYEQYF

j_gene: TRBJ2-5
abundance: .
d_gene: .
v_gene: TRBV27
CDR3nt: TGTGCCAGCAGCAAGGGGTCGGAGACCCAGTACTTC
CDR3aa: CASSKGSETQYF

j_gene: TRBJ2-2
abundance: few
d_gene: TRBD1
v_gene: TRBV10-2
CDR3nt: TGCGCCAGCACCGATGCCGGGACAGCGAACACCGGGGAGCTGTTTTTT
CDR3aa: CASTDAGTANTGELFF

j_gene: TRBJ2-1
abundance: .
d_gene: TRBD2
v_gene: TRBV29-1
CDR3nt: TGCAGCGTCGCTAGCGGGAGGAATGAGCAGTTCTTC
CDR3aa: CSVASGRNEQFF

j_gene: TRBJ2-7
abundance: .
d_gene: TRBD1
v_gene: TRBV28
CDR3nt: TGTGCCAGCAGTTTCCGATCGAAGACAGGGACCTACGAGCAGTACTTC
CDR3aa: CASSFRSKTGTYEQYF

j_gene: TRBJ2-5
abundance: .
d_gene: TRBD1
v_gene: TRBV5-1
CDR3nt: TGCGCCAGCAGCCCGAGCTTGGGGACAGGGGTACAAGAGACCCAGTACTTC
CDR3aa: CASSPSLGTGVQETQYF

j_gene: TRBJ1-2
abundance: .
d_gene: TRBD1
v_gene: TRBV7-2
CDR3nt: TGTGCCAGCAGCTCCCGGGAGGGGGCCTATGGCTACACCTTC
CDR3aa: CASSSREGAYGYTF

j_gene: TRBJ1-2
abundance: .
d_gene: .
v_gene: TRBV30
CDR3nt: TGTGCCTGGGCAATAGGGGGGAGGGGATATGGCTACACCTTC
CDR3aa: CAWAIGGRGYGYTF

j_gene: TRBJ2-1
abundance: .
d_gene: .
v_gene: TRBV7-2
CDR3nt: TGTGCCAGCAGCTTACAGGTAGGATCCTACAATGAGCAGTTCTTC
CDR3aa: CASSLQVGSYNEQFF

j_gene: TRBJ1-4
abundance: .
d_gene: .
v_gene: TRBV25-1
CDR3nt: TGTGCCAGCAGTGAAGGGACACGTCTTTCTGAAAAACTGTTTTTT
CDR3aa: CASSEGTRLSEKLFF

j_gene: TRBJ1-2
abundance: .
d_gene: TRBD1
v_gene: TRBV7-8
CDR3nt: TGTGCCAGCAGCTCAGCAGGGGGCGCGGACTATGGCTACACCTTC
CDR3aa: CASSSAGGADYGYTF

j_gene: TRBJ2-2
abundance: .
d_gene: .
v_gene: TRBV9
CDR3nt: TGTGCCAGCAGCGTAGACAGCTACACCGGGGAGCTGTTTTTT
CDR3aa: CASSVDSYTGELFF

j_gene: TRBJ2-7
abundance: .
d_gene: .
v_gene: TRBV30
CDR3nt: TGTGCCTGGAGTGTAGCCGGGGGCTCCTACGAGCAGTACTTC
CDR3aa: CAWSVAGGSYEQYF

j_gene: TRBJ2-1
abundance: .
d_gene: TRBD2
v_gene: TRBV25-1
CDR3nt: TGTGCCAGCAGTGAATTTGCGGGAGGGAACAATGAGCAGTTCTTC
CDR3aa: CASSEFAGGNNEQFF

j_gene: TRBJ1-5
abundance: .
d_gene: .
v_gene: TRBV4-1
CDR3nt: TGCGCCAGCAGCCAACAGGGTTTTCAGCCCCAGCATTTT
CDR3aa: CASSQQGFQPQHF

j_gene: TRBJ1-6
abundance: few
d_gene: .
v_gene: TRBV6-5
CDR3nt: TGTGCCAGCAACCAGGGTGGGGATAATTCACCCCTCCACTTT
CDR3aa: CASNQGGDNSPLHF

j_gene: TRBJ2-3
abundance: few
d_gene: .
v_gene: TRBV6-4
CDR3nt: TGTGCCAGCAGTGACTCGATGACAGACACAGATACGCAGTATTTT
CDR3aa: CASSDSMTDTDTQYF

j_gene: TRBJ1-2
abundance: few
d_gene: .
v_gene: TRBV27
CDR3nt: TGTGCCAGCAGTCCCCGGGGGGCGGGTGGCTACACCTTC
CDR3aa: CASSPRGAGGYTF

j_gene: TRBJ1-6
abundance: .
d_gene: TRBD1
v_gene: TRBV9
CDR3nt: TGTGCCAGCAGCGTATCAGGGGGCGGGAATTCACCCCTCCACTTT
CDR3aa: CASSVSGGGNSPLHF

j_gene: TRBJ1-5
abundance: .
d_gene: .
v_gene: TRBV28
CDR3nt: TGTGCTAGCCGGCCGGGGGGTATCAATCAGCCCCAGCATTTT
CDR3aa: CASRPGGINQPQHF

j_gene: TRBJ2-1
abundance: .
d_gene: .
v_gene: TRBV28
CDR3nt: TGTGCCAGCAGTTTCCCCCCGGGCGGGGCGGACAATGAGCAGTTCTTC
CDR3aa: CASSFPPGGADNEQFF